Listed below are T cell receptor beta chains from one sample, sequenced in a study of blood T cells in healthy people across ages. MiXCR was run by TCRdb on the 5' RACE reads, yielding one entry per CDR3 protein. The sample carries approximately 880,000 distinct CDR3 sequences, 48% recorded once. The specimen was blood. These receptors were obtained from a young man in good health. The CDR3 runs from the conserved cysteine through the conserved F or W. Fields, in order: CDR3 length, J gene, clone size, D gene, V gene, CDR3 protein, CDR3 DNA. The D gene is left open where the match is weak. A clone size is listed for some rows: how often the clone was seen (once, few, many), or a class if it is expanded.

len: 12
j_gene: TRBJ2-7
abundance: .
d_gene: .
v_gene: TRBV20-1
CDR3aa: CSASAGKDEQYF
CDR3nt: TGCAGTGCTAGCGCCGGCAAGGACGAGCAGTACTTC

len: 17
j_gene: TRBJ2-1
abundance: .
d_gene: TRBD2
v_gene: TRBV5-1
CDR3aa: CASSSSGETRSYNEQFF
CDR3nt: TGCGCCAGCAGCTCGAGCGGGGAGACCCGCTCCTACAATGAGCAGTTCTTC

len: 14
j_gene: TRBJ1-2
abundance: few
d_gene: .
v_gene: TRBV4-3
CDR3aa: CASQATRGAPGYTF
CDR3nt: TGCGCCAGCCAAGCTACCCGGGGGGCGCCCGGCTACACCTTC

len: 15
j_gene: TRBJ2-7
abundance: .
d_gene: .
v_gene: TRBV7-2
CDR3aa: CASSLATLGGYEQYF
CDR3nt: TGTGCCAGCAGCTTAGCGACGTTAGGGGGCTACGAGCAGTACTTC

len: 16
j_gene: TRBJ2-1
abundance: .
d_gene: .
v_gene: TRBV7-9
CDR3aa: CASSVRDTSSYNEQFF
CDR3nt: TGTGCCAGCAGCGTCCGGGACACGAGCTCCTACAATGAGCAGTTCTTC

len: 17
j_gene: TRBJ2-3
abundance: few
d_gene: TRBD2
v_gene: TRBV12-3/TRBV12-4
CDR3aa: CASSWARRSGFADTQYF
CDR3nt: TGTGCCAGCAGTTGGGCAAGGCGTAGCGGGTTTGCAGATACGCAGTATTTT

len: 15
j_gene: TRBJ1-2
abundance: once
d_gene: .
v_gene: TRBV20-1
CDR3aa: CSAAAGTYDWGGYTF
CDR3nt: TGCAGTGCCGCCGCCGGGACGTACGATTGGGGTGGCTACACCTTC

len: 16
j_gene: TRBJ2-6
abundance: .
d_gene: .
v_gene: TRBV20-1
CDR3aa: CSAPDLTVAGANVLTF
CDR3nt: TGCAGTGCTCCCGACTTAACAGTGGCTGGGGCCAACGTCCTGACTTTC

len: 17
j_gene: TRBJ2-5
abundance: .
d_gene: TRBD2
v_gene: TRBV11-2
CDR3aa: CASSATSGGESQETQYF
CDR3nt: TGTGCCAGCAGCGCGACTAGCGGGGGGGAAAGTCAAGAGACCCAGTACTTC

len: 15
j_gene: TRBJ1-1
abundance: .
d_gene: TRBD1
v_gene: TRBV3-1
CDR3aa: CASSPQGQGGTEAFF
CDR3nt: TGTGCCAGCAGCCCTCAAGGGCAGGGGGGAACTGAAGCTTTCTTT

len: 14
j_gene: TRBJ1-1
abundance: .
d_gene: .
v_gene: TRBV27
CDR3aa: CASSQTSGDTEAFF
CDR3nt: TGTGCCAGCAGTCAAACCTCCGGCGACACTGAAGCTTTCTTT

len: 13
j_gene: TRBJ1-1
abundance: .
d_gene: .
v_gene: TRBV7-9
CDR3aa: CASTRQENTEAFF
CDR3nt: TGTGCCAGCACCCGACAGGAGAACACTGAAGCTTTCTTT

len: 13
j_gene: TRBJ1-5
abundance: .
d_gene: .
v_gene: TRBV6-1
CDR3aa: CASGAGSNQPQHF
CDR3nt: TGTGCCAGCGGGGCGGGAAGCAATCAGCCCCAGCATTTT

len: 15
j_gene: TRBJ2-1
abundance: .
d_gene: TRBD1
v_gene: TRBV6-5
CDR3aa: CASSYTGQGNNEQFF
CDR3nt: TGTGCCAGCAGTTACACGGGACAGGGTAACAATGAGCAGTTCTTC

len: 14
j_gene: TRBJ1-1
abundance: .
d_gene: .
v_gene: TRBV10-3
CDR3aa: CAISVGAVNTEAFF
CDR3nt: TGTGCCATCAGTGTTGGGGCCGTGAACACTGAAGCTTTCTTT

len: 15
j_gene: TRBJ1-1
abundance: .
d_gene: .
v_gene: TRBV6-2/TRBV6-3
CDR3aa: CASSYSDTLNTEAFF
CDR3nt: TGTGCCAGCAGTTACTCGGACACCTTGAACACTGAAGCTTTCTTT

len: 14
j_gene: TRBJ2-3
abundance: once
d_gene: TRBD2
v_gene: TRBV6-1
CDR3aa: CASSGLADTDTQYF
CDR3nt: TGTGCCAGCAGTGGACTAGCGGACACAGATACGCAGTATTTT

len: 15
j_gene: TRBJ2-1
abundance: .
d_gene: .
v_gene: TRBV5-5
CDR3aa: CASSLVQGPYNEQFF
CDR3nt: TGTGCCAGCAGCTTGGTACAGGGTCCCTACAATGAGCAGTTCTTC

len: 15
j_gene: TRBJ2-1
abundance: many
d_gene: .
v_gene: TRBV6-4
CDR3aa: CASSDRAGAANEQFF
CDR3nt: TGTGCCAGCAGTGACCGGGCGGGGGCGGCCAATGAGCAGTTCTTC

len: 16
j_gene: TRBJ1-1
abundance: .
d_gene: .
v_gene: TRBV15
CDR3aa: CATSREINPRGTEAFF
CDR3nt: TGTGCCACCAGCAGAGAAATTAACCCCCGGGGCACTGAAGCTTTCTTT

len: 13
j_gene: TRBJ2-1
abundance: .
d_gene: .
v_gene: TRBV28
CDR3aa: CASSPGGADEQFF
CDR3nt: TGTGCCAGCAGCCCTGGGGGGGCGGATGAGCAGTTCTTC

len: 17
j_gene: TRBJ2-4
abundance: .
d_gene: .
v_gene: TRBV18
CDR3aa: CASSPPGGGLAKNIQYF
CDR3nt: TGTGCCAGCTCACCACCGGGTGGGGGCTTGGCCAAAAACATTCAGTACTTC

len: 16
j_gene: TRBJ2-3
abundance: once
d_gene: TRBD1
v_gene: TRBV7-9
CDR3aa: CASGPGQGTIGDTQYF
CDR3nt: TGTGCCAGCGGACCGGGACAGGGGACTATTGGGGATACGCAGTATTTT

len: 12
j_gene: TRBJ1-1
abundance: few
d_gene: .
v_gene: TRBV29-1
CDR3aa: CSVTTGPPEAFF
CDR3nt: TGCAGCGTTACTACAGGGCCCCCTGAAGCTTTCTTT

len: 14
j_gene: TRBJ2-4
abundance: .
d_gene: .
v_gene: TRBV12-3/TRBV12-4
CDR3aa: CASSEGVTKNIQYF
CDR3nt: TGTGCCAGCAGTGAGGGGGTGACCAAAAACATTCAGTACTTC

len: 12
j_gene: TRBJ2-5
abundance: few
d_gene: TRBD2
v_gene: TRBV6-5
CDR3aa: CASSYGEGTQYF
CDR3nt: TGTGCCAGCAGTTACGGGGAGGGTACCCAGTACTTC

len: 15
j_gene: TRBJ2-3
abundance: .
d_gene: TRBD2
v_gene: TRBV6-1
CDR3aa: CASSEASGGLNTQYF
CDR3nt: TGTGCCAGCAGTGAAGCGTCGGGGGGGCTGAATACGCAGTATTTT

len: 14
j_gene: TRBJ2-7
abundance: .
d_gene: .
v_gene: TRBV6-2/TRBV6-3
CDR3aa: CASSGLIYPCEQYF
CDR3nt: TGTGCCAGCAGTGGCTTGATATACCCCTGCGAGCAGTACTTC

len: 14
j_gene: TRBJ2-2
abundance: .
d_gene: TRBD1
v_gene: TRBV5-1
CDR3aa: CASLGQGEAGELFF
CDR3nt: TGCGCCAGCCTGGGACAGGGGGAAGCCGGGGAGCTGTTTTTT

len: 15
j_gene: TRBJ2-7
abundance: .
d_gene: .
v_gene: TRBV6-2/TRBV6-3
CDR3aa: CASSLVAGQRYEQYF
CDR3nt: TGTGCCAGCAGTTTGGTAGCCGGCCAGCGTTACGAGCAGTACTTC

len: 14
j_gene: TRBJ2-5
abundance: .
d_gene: .
v_gene: TRBV3-1
CDR3aa: CASSQDFAGRPQYF
CDR3nt: TGTGCCAGCAGCCAAGATTTCGCAGGGCGGCCCCAGTACTTC

len: 15
j_gene: TRBJ1-2
abundance: few
d_gene: TRBD1
v_gene: TRBV9
CDR3aa: CASSPRTGGPYGYTF
CDR3nt: TGTGCCAGCAGCCCCCGGACAGGGGGGCCCTATGGCTACACCTTC

len: 14
j_gene: TRBJ2-3
abundance: .
d_gene: TRBD2
v_gene: TRBV13
CDR3aa: CASVTAGSTDTQYF
CDR3nt: TGTGCCAGTGTCACAGCGGGGAGCACAGATACGCAGTATTTT

len: 12
j_gene: TRBJ1-2
abundance: few
d_gene: .
v_gene: TRBV20-1
CDR3aa: CSAATENYGYTF
CDR3nt: TGCAGTGCCGCGACGGAGAACTATGGCTACACCTTC

len: 14
j_gene: TRBJ1-3
abundance: .
d_gene: .
v_gene: TRBV7-9
CDR3aa: CASSFKSSGNTIYF
CDR3nt: TGTGCCAGCAGCTTCAAGAGCTCTGGAAACACCATATATTTT

len: 15
j_gene: TRBJ2-4
abundance: few
d_gene: .
v_gene: TRBV5-1
CDR3aa: CASSLASGSGNIQYF
CDR3nt: TGCGCCAGCAGCTTGGCCTCGGGGTCCGGAAACATTCAGTACTTC

len: 14
j_gene: TRBJ2-3
abundance: few
d_gene: .
v_gene: TRBV4-3
CDR3aa: CASSQGGRTDTQYF
CDR3nt: TGCGCCAGCAGCCAAGGCGGACGCACAGATACGCAGTATTTT

len: 15
j_gene: TRBJ2-7
abundance: few
d_gene: TRBD2
v_gene: TRBV27
CDR3aa: CASSPRGLAEYEQYF
CDR3nt: TGTGCCAGCAGCCCTAGGGGACTAGCGGAATACGAGCAGTACTTC

len: 17
j_gene: TRBJ1-2
abundance: few
d_gene: .
v_gene: TRBV12-3/TRBV12-4
CDR3aa: CASSLVRGRTANYGYTF
CDR3nt: TGTGCCAGCAGTTTAGTGAGGGGCCGGACTGCTAACTATGGCTACACCTTC

len: 12
j_gene: TRBJ1-2
abundance: few
d_gene: .
v_gene: TRBV4-1
CDR3aa: CASSHRAYGYTF
CDR3nt: TGCGCCAGCAGCCACCGCGCCTATGGCTACACCTTC

len: 15
j_gene: TRBJ1-1
abundance: few
d_gene: .
v_gene: TRBV6-5
CDR3aa: CASSYAEGIYTEAFF
CDR3nt: TGTGCCAGCAGTTACGCGGAGGGGATCTACACTGAAGCTTTCTTT

len: 16
j_gene: TRBJ2-5
abundance: few
d_gene: .
v_gene: TRBV5-1
CDR3aa: CASSLEIREGQETQYF
CDR3nt: TGCGCCAGCAGCTTGGAGATCAGGGAAGGCCAAGAGACCCAGTACTTC

len: 14
j_gene: TRBJ2-7
abundance: .
d_gene: .
v_gene: TRBV27
CDR3aa: CASSLRGYFHEQYF
CDR3nt: TGTGCCAGCAGTTTAAGAGGGTATTTCCACGAGCAGTACTTC

len: 16
j_gene: TRBJ2-7
abundance: few
d_gene: .
v_gene: TRBV28
CDR3aa: CASRGLRQGAVHEQYF
CDR3nt: TGTGCCAGCAGGGGACTGCGGCAGGGTGCAGTTCACGAGCAGTACTTC

len: 14
j_gene: TRBJ1-1
abundance: few
d_gene: .
v_gene: TRBV28
CDR3aa: CASTPTSRNTEAFF
CDR3nt: TGTGCCAGCACTCCAACCAGCAGGAACACTGAAGCTTTCTTT

len: 16
j_gene: TRBJ2-6
abundance: .
d_gene: .
v_gene: TRBV18
CDR3aa: CASSPEGAAGANVLTF
CDR3nt: TGTGCCAGCTCACCGGAGGGGGCAGCTGGGGCCAACGTCCTGACTTTC

len: 14
j_gene: TRBJ2-7
abundance: .
d_gene: TRBD1
v_gene: TRBV20-1
CDR3aa: CSAPGTGGVNEQYF
CDR3nt: TGCAGTGCTCCCGGGACAGGGGGTGTCAACGAGCAGTACTTC

len: 15
j_gene: TRBJ1-1
abundance: .
d_gene: .
v_gene: TRBV20-1
CDR3aa: CSAASSGGAHTEAFF
CDR3nt: TGCAGTGCTGCATCGTCCGGGGGCGCACACACTGAAGCTTTCTTT

len: 15
j_gene: TRBJ1-2
abundance: .
d_gene: TRBD1
v_gene: TRBV28
CDR3aa: CASFTSGTGGEGYTF
CDR3nt: TGTGCCAGTTTTACCTCCGGGACAGGGGGCGAGGGCTACACCTTC

len: 15
j_gene: TRBJ2-5
abundance: .
d_gene: .
v_gene: TRBV11-1
CDR3aa: CASSDPGQLQETQYF
CDR3nt: TGTGCCAGCAGCGACCCGGGACAACTCCAAGAGACCCAGTACTTC

len: 13
j_gene: TRBJ2-3
abundance: .
d_gene: TRBD2
v_gene: TRBV11-1
CDR3aa: CASRRENTDTQYF
CDR3nt: TGTGCCAGCAGGCGGGAGAACACAGATACGCAGTATTTT

len: 13
j_gene: TRBJ1-6
abundance: .
d_gene: .
v_gene: TRBV7-2
CDR3aa: CASSLANRSPLHF
CDR3nt: TGTGCCAGCAGCTTAGCGAACCGCTCACCCCTCCACTTT

len: 16
j_gene: TRBJ2-2
abundance: .
d_gene: .
v_gene: TRBV3-1
CDR3aa: CASSQVIGRYTGELFF
CDR3nt: TGTGCCAGCAGCCAAGTAATAGGCAGATACACCGGGGAGCTGTTTTTT

len: 13
j_gene: TRBJ1-1
abundance: few
d_gene: .
v_gene: TRBV4-2
CDR3aa: CASSQDANTEAFF
CDR3nt: TGTGCCAGCAGCCAAGATGCCAACACTGAAGCTTTCTTT

len: 16
j_gene: TRBJ1-2
abundance: .
d_gene: TRBD1
v_gene: TRBV6-5
CDR3aa: CASSYDRGLSSGGYTF
CDR3nt: TGTGCCAGCAGTTACGACAGGGGGCTATCTTCAGGAGGCTACACCTTC

len: 13
j_gene: TRBJ1-1
abundance: .
d_gene: .
v_gene: TRBV7-2
CDR3aa: CASSLAYVPEAFF
CDR3nt: TGTGCCAGCAGCTTAGCGTATGTCCCTGAAGCTTTCTTT